This TCR beta chain was recorded in a study of response to subunit inactivated influenza vaccine. One entry per CDR3 protein, called by TCRdb with MiXCR from the RT-PCR reads. Of 500,000 to 600,000 distinct CDR3 sequences listed, around 10% are singletons. A remark on this clonotype: At one boundary the junction diverges from the germline segment, which might be a read error.

The CDR3 sequence is 14 residues long. Germline CDR1 reads SGHTA; CDR2 reads FQGNSA. This sample was also put to use in a study of T cells expressing NK-cell markers. This second report adds: Making the TCR beta cDNA relied on 5'RACE template switching with UMIs. Dominant NKG2C+ clonotypes accounted for about 1.0-7.0% of CD8+ T cells in about six donors. Evidence did not settle whether expanded NKG2C+ T cell clones targeted HCMV.

The chain has TRBV7-2 and TRBJ2-1, with 9 bases identical to TRBD2. The sequence derives from a man aged 45-65 years who received an inactivated influenza vaccine. The specimen was PBMCs from blood, collected on the day of vaccination. In DNA, the CDR3 is TGTGCCAGCAGGGTAGCGGGGGCCTACCATGAGCAGTTCTTC. Its protein is CASRVAGAYHEQFF.